These 9 T cell receptor beta chains came from one sample sequenced in a study of regulatory T cells in long-lasting Graves disease (dated by TCRdb to 2020 to 2022). The library relied on multiplex PCR. The run used an Illumina HiSeq 4000. CDR3 regions were amplified by Arm-PCR with iRepertoire HTBI primers to construct TCR beta libraries. Using fastp at Q25 and MiXCR, TCRdb reprocessed the public reads and kept productive beta chains. All rows with the same CDR3 protein become a single entry with the most common DNA and genes. The sample includes roughly 450,000 distinct CDR3 sequences, with around 20% observed a single time. About a quarter of the sample goes to the ten largest clones. The meaning of the sample's time point label: persistent/refractory GD, antithyroid drugs over 5 years with positive TRAb. RNA was extracted from PBMCs in TRIzol for both TCR sequencing and RNA sequencing. The source was peripheral blood mononuclear cells (PBMCs), collected when the disease was refractory, from a patient treated with antithyroid drugs. The receptors were sampled from a female donor with Graves disease.

The CDR3 DNA reads as TGTGCCAGCAGCCTACGGAGGGGAGGGCCATCGGATACGCAGTATTTT. The encoded protein is CASSLRRGGPSDTQYF. The J gene is TRBJ2-3, the V gene TRBV7-2, with 7 bases lining up with TRBD2. The V segment lost 5 bases and the J segment 6 bases; nucleotides outside the gene matches: 14. The CDR3 contains 16 residues. Germline V lookup: CDR1 SGHTA, CDR2 FQGNSA. Full variable domain (rest looked up from reference TRBV7-2 and TRBJ2-3): GAGVSQSPSNKVTEKGKDVELRCDPISGHTALYWYRQSLGQGLEFLIYFQGNSAPDKSGLPSDRFSAERTGGSVSTLTIQRTQQEDSAVYLCASSLRRGGPSDTQYFGPGTRLTVL.

This clonotype was seen a handful of times. The chain joins TRBV12-3 or TRBV12-4 to TRBJ1-6; 8 bases fit TRBD1. This CDR3 has 14 residues. V lost 8 bases and J lost 11; bases outside the gene matches: 11. The CDR3: CASCRTGFMAPLHF. DNA of the CDR3: TGTGCCAGCTGCCGGACAGGGTTTATGGCACCCCTCCACTTT.

The chain combines TRBV5-1 with TRBJ2-5; 12 nucleotides line up with TRBD1. The length of the CDR3 is 14 residues. The germline V gene has CDR1 SGHRS and CDR2 YFSETQ. The ends lost 4 bases at V and 6 bases at J; junction bases unmatched: 4. DNA of the CDR3: TGCGCCAGCAGCGGGACAGGGGGCCGGCAGACCCAGTACTTC. This gives the protein CASSGTGGRQTQYF.

This clonotype came up many times. This chain joins TRBV15 and TRBJ1-1; D unresolved. The germline V and J ends were trimmed by 0 bases and 3 bases, with 8 bases remaining between them. The CDR3 loop spans 14 amino acids. From germline, CDR1 is LNHNV and CDR2 YYDKDF (reference sequence). The CDR3: CATSREGVDTEAFF. The CDR3 DNA sequence: TGTGCCACCAGCAGAGAGGGAGTGGACACTGAAGCTTTCTTT.

The V and J genes are TRBV2 and TRBJ2-7; the D is unclear. With 1 base removed from V and 2 bases from J, the gap between germline ends came to 6 bases. The CDR3 totals 13 residues. Germline lookup yields CDR1 SNHLY and CDR2 FYNNEI. The CDR3 sequence: CASSEVDPYEQYF. DNA of the CDR3: TGTGCCAGCAGTGAAGTGGACCCCTACGAGCAGTACTTC.

The rearrangement links TRBV6-1 to TRBJ1-5; D ambiguous. V was cut by 5 bases and J by 4 bases, with 15 bases left in between. This CDR3 comprises 15 residues. Germline loops: CDR1 MNHNS, CDR2 SASEGT. In DNA form, the CDR3 reads TGTGCCAGCAGTACCAAGGGTCAAAGGAATCAGCCCCAGCATTTT. The encoded protein is CASSTKGQRNQPQHF.

The chain is built from TRBV18 and TRBJ1-1; 9 bases fit TRBD1. Germline assignment: CDR1 KGHSH and CDR2 LQKENI. The V segment lost 2 bases and the J segment 6 bases; nucleotides outside the gene matches: 7. The length of the CDR3 is 15 residues. The CDR3 reads CASSPSTGGSSEAFF. CDR3 nucleotide sequence: TGTGCCAGCTCACCATCGACAGGGGGTAGCTCTGAAGCTTTCTTT.

The CDR3, as DNA: TGTGCCAGTTATAGCCGAGCGGGAGGGACGTACGAGCAGTACTTC. This encodes CASYSRAGGTYEQYF. The chain carries TRBV2 and TRBJ2-7; 10 bases fit TRBD2. Trimming removed 9 bases from V and 4 bases from J; junction bases left unmatched: 12. CDR1 is SNHLY, CDR2 FYNNEI, per germline. The CDR3 contains 15 residues. The full variable domain, completed using reference TRBV2 and TRBJ2-7, is EPEVTQTPSHQVTQMGQEVILRCVPISNHLYFYWYRQILGQKVEFLVSFYNNEISEKSEIFDDQFSVERPDGSNFTLKIRSTKLEDSAMYFCASYSRAGGTYEQYFGPGTRLTVT.

There are many counts of this clonotype. The chain joins TRBV6-1 to TRBJ1-1; D remains ambiguous. Trimming shortened V by 7 bases and J by 3 bases, and 15 bases separated the two germline ends. The CDR3 has 14 residues. CDR1 is MNHNS, CDR2 SASEGT, per germline. CDR3 amino acids: CASTNGFVDTEAFF. CDR3 nucleotide sequence: TGTGCCAGCACCAACGGATTTGTGGACACTGAAGCTTTCTTT.